This note documents a single TCR beta chain sequence. The antigen is not known. The germline CDR1 and CDR2 sequences are DFQATT and SNEGSKA (reference sequence). V was pared by 5 bases and J by 1 base, with 19 bases between. This CDR3 has 16 amino acids. The data stem from a study of CD8 T cells in ankylosing spondylitis. Regarding the study as a whole: Relatively scarce in peripheral blood, disease-linked clones were CD8+. The study identified a TCR beta motif of seven or eight highly homologous variants that appeared characteristic of ankylosing spondylitis blood.

TCRdb re-derived calls from the 5' RACE reads in MiXCR, one entry per CDR3 protein. The sample comprises 25,000 to 35,000 distinct CDR3 sequences, more than 5.5% of which are singletons, and about 10% rests with the top ten. The sequencing sample was made of blood, either unsorted or a sorted T cell fraction (not recorded which). The chain recombines TRBV20-1 with TRBJ2-3; a possible D gene is TRBD2 (7 bases). The clonotype originates from a male donor with ankylosing spondylitis or in good health (not recorded which). The CDR3 sequence is CSAVLLRGAGTDTQYF. The DNA of the CDR3 is TGCAGTGCTGTCCTGTTACGGGGGGCGGGCACAGATACGCAGTATTTT.